This T cell receptor (beta chain) was profiled in a study of control samples from healthy donors and cancer patients. Some clones are missing from TCRdb's copy, which holds only in-frame ones; the method was immunoSEQ multiplex PCR. The table records fewer than 130,000 clones, roughly 90% of them present only once. CDR1 is MNHEY, CDR2 SVGAGI, per germline. The CDR3 has 14 amino acids. Trimming stripped 7 bases from V and 0 bases from J, with 13 bases between. The sample taken for sequencing was PBMCs. V gene TRBV6-5 combines with J gene TRBJ2-7, with D maybe TRBD2 (5 bases). The clonotype was recovered from a woman aged 55 to 70 with lung cancer. Here the CDR3 reads CASKDTDFSYEQYF. CDR3 nucleotides: TGTGCCAGCAAAGACACGGACTTCTCCTACGAGCAGTACTTC.